The 13 T cell receptor beta chains in this list originate from one sample, sequenced in a study of identical twins. MiXCR, applied by TCRdb to the 5' RACE reads, yields one record per CDR3 protein. The sample has 500,000 to 650,000 distinct CDR3 sequences, 7% to 7.5% seen once. The same sample was also used in a study of yellow fever vaccine responses in identical twins.

The sample consisted of PBMCs. The receptors were gathered from a woman younger than 30 in good health.

This clonotype was counted many times. The chain is built from TRBV3-1 and TRBJ2-1, with a weak D call TRBD2 (5 bases). The CDR3 extends over 18 amino acids. Trimming left V 1 base short and J 7 bases short, with 23 bases between. Germline V gene sequence: CDR1 LGHDT, CDR2 YNNKEL (reference sequence). The CDR3 sequence: CASSQARELKYSANEQFF. CDR3 nucleotides: TGTGCCAGCAGCCAAGCCCGGGAATTGAAATATTCAGCGAATGAGCAGTTCTTC.

The CDR3 DNA sequence: TGCGCCAGCAGCTTGAGGCAGGGCATATCTAATGAAAAACTGTTTTTT. Translation gives CASSLRQGISNEKLFF. The J gene is TRBJ1-4, the V gene TRBV5-1; D perhaps matches TRBD1 (5 bases). Germline V lookup: CDR1 SGHRS, CDR2 YFSETQ. The CDR3 totals 16 residues. V was pared by 1 base and J by 3 bases, with 13 bases between. Full variable domain (missing parts from reference TRBV5-1 and TRBJ1-4): KAGVTQTPRYLIKTRGQQVTLSCSPISGHRSVSWYQQTPGQGLQFLFEYFSETQRNKGNFPGRFSGRQFSNSRSEMNVSTLELGDSALYLCASSLRQGISNEKLFFGSGTQLSVL.

This clonotype was picked up a small number of times. The genes are TRBV7-2 and TRBJ2-1; tentatively, D is TRBD2 (6 bases). CDR3 length: 21 residues. V was cut by 0 bases and J by 1 base, with 25 bases left in between. Germline CDR1 is SGHTA and CDR2 is FQGNSA. In nucleotides, the CDR3 is TGTGCCAGCAGCTTAGCGGGGGGTCTGGCGGGCAGGTCTAATTCCTACAATGAGCAGTTCTTC. Translated: CASSLAGGLAGRSNSYNEQFF.

The rearrangement joins TRBV20-1 to TRBJ2-4; maybe TRBD1 (6 bases). In germline, CDR1 is DFQATT, CDR2 SNEGSKA (reference sequence). Trimming left V 5 bases short and J 4 bases short, with 9 bases between. The CDR3 covers 12 residues. Written as DNA, the CDR3 is TGCAGTGCTCCCGACAGGAAAAACATTCAGTACTTC. Translation gives CSAPDRKNIQYF.

This clonotype was counted at least ten times. The chain is built from TRBV12-3 or TRBV12-4 and TRBJ1-6, with 8 bases that match TRBD1. The CDR3 runs to 15 residues. Trimming removed 7 bases from V and 6 bases from J; junction bases left unmatched: 8. CDR3 DNA sequence: TGTGCCAGCACCCCTCGACAGGGGTCTAATTCACCCCTCCACTTT. Its protein is CASTPRQGSNSPLHF.

In its sample, this clonotype was seen a few times. The chain recombines TRBV12-3 or TRBV12-4 with TRBJ2-1, with D perhaps TRBD1 (5 bases). The CDR3 contains 13 residues. Trimming left V 3 bases short and J 7 bases short, with 10 bases between. The CDR3 nucleotides read TGTGCCAGCAGTTTCAAGGGGATAAATGAGCAGTTCTTC. Encoded protein: CASSFKGINEQFF.

V usage is TRBV21-1 and J usage is TRBJ1-1; the table's D call TRBD1 went unverified against the DNA. TRBV21-1 is noted as a pseudogene. The CDR3 covers 17 residues. The CDR3 sequence: CASSLRPGTGLNTEAFF. The CDR3 DNA is TGTGCCAGCAGCCTAAGACCCGGGACAGGGCTAAACACTGAAGCTTTCTTT.

At least ten counts were recorded for this clonotype. The chain carries TRBV4-1 and TRBJ2-2; weak D call: TRBD2 (6 bases). The germline CDR1 and CDR2 sequences are MGHRA and YSYEKL. The CDR3 length is 15 residues. V lost 0 bases to trimming and J lost 5 bases, with 10 bases between them. The CDR3 DNA reads as TGCGCCAGCAGCCAAGATGCGGGAAGTACCGGGGAGCTGTTTTTT. Residues: CASSQDAGSTGELFF.

This clonotype was observed a handful of times. V is TRBV7-9 and J is TRBJ2-5, with a possible D match to TRBD2 (5 bases). Trimming pared 1 base from V and 3 bases from J, leaving 12 bases between. Looked up from germline, CDR1 is SEHNR and CDR2 is FQNEAQ (reference sequence). The length of the CDR3 is 15 residues. CDR3 protein: CASSLERTFKETQYF. As DNA, the CDR3 is TGTGCCAGCAGCTTAGAGAGGACTTTCAAAGAGACCCAGTACTTC.

The chain uses TRBV15 and TRBJ1-5; possibly TRBD1 for D (6 bases). Per germline, CDR1 LNHNV and CDR2 YYDKDF (reference sequence). V lost 5 bases to trimming and J lost 0 bases, with 23 bases between them. This CDR3 comprises 19 residues. The CDR3 reads CATSFRPIDRSDSNQPQHF. The CDR3 nucleotides read TGTGCCACCAGCTTCCGACCGATCGACAGGTCGGATAGCAATCAGCCCCAGCATTTT.

This clonotype was detected only a few times. This sequence joins TRBV9 and TRBJ1-2, with unresolved D. The CDR3 consists of 12 residues. V lost 7 bases, J lost 6 bases, and 13 bases lay in between. Germline CDR1 is SGDLS and CDR2 is YYNGEE. For the CDR3, the DNA is TGTGCCAGCGAAAAGGCACGCAATGGCTACACCTTC. Translated, it gives CASEKARNGYTF.

This clonotype was observed a few times. The chain recombines TRBV4-1 with TRBJ2-5; D possibly matches TRBD1 or TRBD2 (5 bases each). This CDR3 contains 14 residues. V gave up 0 bases and J gave up 5 bases, with 10 bases separating them. Germline V gives CDR1 MGHRA, CDR2 YSYEKL. CDR3 in DNA: TGCGCCAGCAGCCAAGATGAGGGGATTGAGACCCAGTACTTC. It specifies CASSQDEGIETQYF.

This clonotype was observed a handful of times. V is TRBV29-1 and J is TRBJ2-1; D is ambiguous. V was shortened by 4 bases and J by 0 bases, with 10 bases between the two germline ends. Germline V gene lookup returns CDR1 SQVTM and CDR2 ANQGSEA. This CDR3 is built from 14 residues. As DNA, the CDR3 is TGCAGCGTTGTATCCGGAGACTCCTACAATGAGCAGTTCTTC. It encodes CSVVSGDSYNEQFF.